The table lists the clone carrying this T cell receptor (beta chain) with a few counts. Antigen specificity is unknown. The authors made TCR beta libraries by quantitative 5'-RACE with molecular barcodes. TCRdb used MiXCR to reprocess the 5' RACE reads, holding one entry per CDR3 protein. The repertoire holds 700,000 to 850,000 distinct CDR3 sequences, approximately 12% seen once, with just over 0.5% in the top ten. The sample comes from a study of CD8 T cells in ankylosing spondylitis. Study observations and caveats: Past research had described some motif variants in reactive arthritis synovial fluid and blood. Among TCR beta sequences, a motif of under ten highly homologous variants appeared characteristic of ankylosing spondylitis blood. Clones tied to disease were said to be significantly enriched in matched ankylosing spondylitis synovial fluid.

CDR3 length: 13 residues. V lost 10 bases to trimming and J lost 6 bases; unmatched junction nucleotides: 10. Sequencing used blood, either unsorted or a sorted T cell fraction (not recorded which). The clonotype originates from a male donor with ankylosing spondylitis. The chain carries TRBV12-3 or TRBV12-4 and TRBJ2-7, with 9 bases fitting TRBD2. The CDR3 DNA follows: TGTGCCACCTCGGTGTTAGCGGGAGTCGAGCAGTACTTC. Amino acid sequence: CATSVLAGVEQYF.